The clone carrying this T cell receptor (beta chain) was recorded once. The same CDR3 can be traced to other DNA sequences in this sample. Original processing notes: Amplified reference gene primers provided the basis for estimating nucleated cell counts. Here immunoSEQ multiplex PCR was the method, and the copy in TCRdb shows in-frame clones only, minus some. The V and J calls and clone size were taken over from that table, and D and trimming were inferred from the DNA. The sample includes around 100,000 clones, around 83% of them seen just once. These data come from a study of blood T cell repertoires in COVID-19. The overall study: The United States, Italy and Spain were the sources of the acute and convalescent COVID-19 samples. T cells, B-cell-depleted T cells, or PBMCs provided the cDNA or gDNA that served as material.

The CDR3 is 15 amino acids. The germline CDR1 and CDR2 sequences are SGHRS and YFSETQ. Trimming removed 4 bases from V and 3 bases from J; junction bases left unmatched: 6. This clonotype was obtained from a man between 65 and 85 years old with active or convalescent COVID-19. Sample: peripheral blood. This rearrangement joins TRBV5-1 to TRBJ2-5, with 10 bases fitting TRBD2. In DNA, the CDR3 is TGCGCCAGCAGCCCCAATGGACTAGCGGAAGAGACCCAGTACTTC. Translation: CASSPNGLAEETQYF. Combining the CDR3 with reference TRBV5-1 and TRBJ2-5 gives the whole variable domain KAGVTQTPRYLIKTRGQQVTLSCSPISGHRSVSWYQQTPGQGLQFLFEYFSETQRNKGNFPGRFSGRQFSNSRSEMNVSTLELGDSALYLCASSPNGLAEETQYFGPGTRLLVL.